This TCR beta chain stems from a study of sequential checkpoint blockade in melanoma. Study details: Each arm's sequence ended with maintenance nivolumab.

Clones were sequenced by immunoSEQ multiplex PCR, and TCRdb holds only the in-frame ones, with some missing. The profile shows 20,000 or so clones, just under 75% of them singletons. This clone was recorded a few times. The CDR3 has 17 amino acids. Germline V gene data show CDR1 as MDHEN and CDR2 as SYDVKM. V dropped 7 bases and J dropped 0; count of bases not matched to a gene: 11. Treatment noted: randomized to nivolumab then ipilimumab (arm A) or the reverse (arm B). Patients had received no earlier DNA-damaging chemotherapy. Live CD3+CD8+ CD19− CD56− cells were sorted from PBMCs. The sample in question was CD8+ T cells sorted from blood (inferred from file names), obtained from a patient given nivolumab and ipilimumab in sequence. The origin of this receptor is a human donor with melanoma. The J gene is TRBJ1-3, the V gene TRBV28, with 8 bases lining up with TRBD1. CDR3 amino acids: CASTGGAGGYSGNTIYF. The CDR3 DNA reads TGTGCCAGCACTGGGGGGGCAGGGGGCTACTCTGGAAACACCATATATTTT.